Given below is one TCR beta chain in context. Its cognate antigen is unknown. The data were obtained in a study of CD8 T cells in ankylosing spondylitis. Whole-study findings and limits: A motif of fewer than ten highly homologous TCR beta variants was seen as apparently characteristic of ankylosing spondylitis blood. Researchers report that disease-linked clones proved CD8+ and relatively rare in peripheral blood. Prior work had noted some motif variants in reactive arthritis blood and synovial fluid.

Making use of molecular barcodes, quantitative 5'-RACE generated TCR beta libraries. TCRdb re-analysed the 5' RACE reads in MiXCR, keeping a single row per CDR3 protein. The sample has under 850,000 distinct CDR3 sequences; 15% to 20% are singletons. The CDR3 consists of 13 residues. Trimming at V came to 8 bases and at J to 7 bases, leaving 10 bases not matched to a gene. Germline assignment: CDR1 MDHEN and CDR2 SYDVKM. The TCR sequence derives from a male donor with ankylosing spondylitis. The rearrangement joins TRBV28 to TRBJ2-7; TRBD2 aligns across 8 bases. Source material: blood, either unsorted or a sorted T cell fraction (not recorded which). The CDR3 DNA is TGTGCCAGCCCTAGCGGGCTCTCAAGGGAGCAGTACTTC. Translating gives CASPSGLSREQYF. The complete variable domain, with remaining parts taken from reference TRBV28 and TRBJ2-7, reads DVKVTQSSRYLVKRTGEKVFLECVQDMDHENMFWYRQDPGLGLRLIYFSYDVKMKEKGDIPEGYSVSREKKERFSLILESASTNQTSMYLCASPSGLSREQYFGPGTRLTVT.